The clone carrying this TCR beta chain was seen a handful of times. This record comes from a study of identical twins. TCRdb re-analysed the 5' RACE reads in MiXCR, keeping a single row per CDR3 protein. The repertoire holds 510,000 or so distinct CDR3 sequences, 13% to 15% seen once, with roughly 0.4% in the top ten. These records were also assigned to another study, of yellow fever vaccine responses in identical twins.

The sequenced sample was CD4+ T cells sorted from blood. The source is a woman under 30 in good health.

CDR3 DNA: TGCAGTGCGCCAGGGGAGGGTAAGGAGGCTTTCTTT. This sequence encodes CSAPGEGKEAFF. This chain connects TRBV20-1 to TRBJ1-1; D is perhaps TRBD1 (6 bases). The germline gives CDR1 DFQATT, CDR2 SNEGSKA (reference sequence). CDR3 length equals 12 residues. V gave up 6 bases and J gave up 11 bases, with 19 bases separating them.